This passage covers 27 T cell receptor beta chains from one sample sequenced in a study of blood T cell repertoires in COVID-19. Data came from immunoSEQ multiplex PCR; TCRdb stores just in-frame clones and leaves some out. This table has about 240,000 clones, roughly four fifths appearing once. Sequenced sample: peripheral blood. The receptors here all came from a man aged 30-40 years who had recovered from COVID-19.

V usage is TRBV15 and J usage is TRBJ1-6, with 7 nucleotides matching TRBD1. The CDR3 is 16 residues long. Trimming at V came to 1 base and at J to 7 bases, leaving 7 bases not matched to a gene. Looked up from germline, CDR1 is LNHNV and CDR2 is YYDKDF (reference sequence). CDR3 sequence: CATSRGDGTVNSPLHF. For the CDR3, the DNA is TGTGCCACCAGCAGAGGAGACGGGACAGTAAATTCACCCCTCCACTTT.

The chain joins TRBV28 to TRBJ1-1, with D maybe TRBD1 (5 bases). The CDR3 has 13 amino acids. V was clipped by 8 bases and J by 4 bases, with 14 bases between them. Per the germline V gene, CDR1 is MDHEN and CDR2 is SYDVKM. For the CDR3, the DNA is TGTGCCAGCTGCGAGACAAGGGGCACTGAAGCTTTCTTT. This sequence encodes CASCETRGTEAFF.

The DNA of the CDR3 is TGTGCCAGCAGCCGAGCGGGAGCATACAATGAGCAGTTCTTC. Residues: CASSRAGAYNEQFF. The V and J genes are TRBV2 and TRBJ2-1; TRBD2 aligns across 8 bases. The CDR3 has 14 amino acids. V shed 6 bases, J shed 4 bases, and the junction held 5 bases outside the gene matches. Germline V gives CDR1 SNHLY, CDR2 FYNNEI.

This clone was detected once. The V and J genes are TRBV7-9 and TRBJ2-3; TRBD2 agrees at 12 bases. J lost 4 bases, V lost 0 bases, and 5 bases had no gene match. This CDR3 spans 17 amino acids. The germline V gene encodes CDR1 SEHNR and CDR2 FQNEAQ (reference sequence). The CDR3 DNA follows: TGTGCCAGCAGCTTAGCCGCGACTAGCGGGGGCGCAGATACGCAGTATTTT. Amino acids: CASSLAATSGGADTQYF.

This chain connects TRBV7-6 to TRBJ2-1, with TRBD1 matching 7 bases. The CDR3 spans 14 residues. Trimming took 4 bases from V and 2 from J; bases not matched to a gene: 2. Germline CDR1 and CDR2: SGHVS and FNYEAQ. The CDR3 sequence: CASSSQGAYNEQFF. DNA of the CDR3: TGTGCCAGCAGCTCGCAGGGGGCCTACAATGAGCAGTTCTTC.

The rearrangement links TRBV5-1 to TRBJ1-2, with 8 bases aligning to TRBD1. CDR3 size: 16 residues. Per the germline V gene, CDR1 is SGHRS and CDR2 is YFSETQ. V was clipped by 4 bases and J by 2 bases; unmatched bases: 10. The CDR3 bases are TGCGCCAGCAGCCTAGCACCGGGACAGGAGAACTATGGCTACACCTTC. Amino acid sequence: CASSLAPGQENYGYTF.

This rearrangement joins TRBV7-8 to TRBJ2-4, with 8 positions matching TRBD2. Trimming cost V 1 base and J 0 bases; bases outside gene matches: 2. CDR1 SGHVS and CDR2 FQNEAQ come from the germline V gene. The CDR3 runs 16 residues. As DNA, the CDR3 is TGTGCCAGCAGCTTAGGGAGCGGGGGAGCCAAAAACATTCAGTACTTC. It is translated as CASSLGSGGAKNIQYF.

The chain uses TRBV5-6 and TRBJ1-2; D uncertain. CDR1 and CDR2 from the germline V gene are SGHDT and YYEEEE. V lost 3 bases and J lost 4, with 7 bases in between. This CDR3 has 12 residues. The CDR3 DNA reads TGTGCCAGCAGCTCCCAACTCTATGGCTACACCTTC. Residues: CASSSQLYGYTF.

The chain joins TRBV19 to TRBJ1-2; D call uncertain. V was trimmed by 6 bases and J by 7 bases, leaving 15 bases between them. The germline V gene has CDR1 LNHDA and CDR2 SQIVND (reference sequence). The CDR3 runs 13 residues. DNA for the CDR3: TGTGCCAGTAGCCCCCGAGGCCGGGGTGGCTACACCTTC. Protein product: CASSPRGRGGYTF. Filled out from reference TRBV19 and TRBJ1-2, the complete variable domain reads DGGITQSPKYLFRKEGQNVTLSCEQNLNHDAMYWYRQDPGQGLRLIYYSQIVNDFQKGDIAEGYSVSREKKESFPLTVTSAQKNPTAFYLCASSPRGRGGYTFGSGTRLTVV.

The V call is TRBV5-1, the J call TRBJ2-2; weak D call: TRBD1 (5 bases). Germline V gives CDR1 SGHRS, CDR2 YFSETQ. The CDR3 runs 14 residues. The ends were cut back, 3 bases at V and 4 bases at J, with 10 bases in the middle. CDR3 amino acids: CASSSRVATGELFF. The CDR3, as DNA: TGCGCCAGCAGCTCCAGGGTAGCCACCGGGGAGCTGTTTTTT.

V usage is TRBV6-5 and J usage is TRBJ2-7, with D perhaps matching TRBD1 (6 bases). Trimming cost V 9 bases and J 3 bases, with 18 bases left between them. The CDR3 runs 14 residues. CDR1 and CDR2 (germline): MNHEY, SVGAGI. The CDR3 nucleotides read TGTGCCAGTTCGGGCAGGGGAAGGGGCTACGAGCAGTACTTC. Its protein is CASSGRGRGYEQYF.

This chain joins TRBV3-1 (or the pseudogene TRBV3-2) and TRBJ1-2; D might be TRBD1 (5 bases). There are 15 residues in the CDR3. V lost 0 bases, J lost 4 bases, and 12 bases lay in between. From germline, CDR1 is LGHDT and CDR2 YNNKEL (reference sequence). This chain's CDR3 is CASSQDSWQGYGYTF. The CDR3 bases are TGTGCCAGCAGCCAAGATTCATGGCAGGGCTATGGCTACACCTTC.

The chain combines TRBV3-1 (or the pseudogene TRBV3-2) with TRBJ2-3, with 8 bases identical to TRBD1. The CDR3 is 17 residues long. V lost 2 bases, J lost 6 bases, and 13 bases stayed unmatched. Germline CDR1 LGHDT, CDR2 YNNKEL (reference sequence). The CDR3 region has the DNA TGTGCCAGCAGCCAATTCGTGGCAGGGGGCGCGTCGGATACGCAGTATTTT. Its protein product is CASSQFVAGGASDTQYF.

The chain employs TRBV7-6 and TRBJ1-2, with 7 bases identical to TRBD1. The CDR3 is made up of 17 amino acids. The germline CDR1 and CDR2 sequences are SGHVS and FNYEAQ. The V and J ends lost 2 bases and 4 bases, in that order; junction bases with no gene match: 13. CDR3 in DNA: TGTGCCAGCAGCTTATCCTCAACCGGGACAGACCTCTATGGCTACACCTTC. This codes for CASSLSSTGTDLYGYTF. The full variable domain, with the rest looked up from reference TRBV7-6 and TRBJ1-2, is GAGVSQSPRYKVTKRGQDVALRCDPISGHVSLYWYRQALGQGPEFLTYFNYEAQQDKSGLPNDRFSAERPEGSISTLTIQRTEQRDSAMYRCASSLSSTGTDLYGYTFGSGTRLTVV.

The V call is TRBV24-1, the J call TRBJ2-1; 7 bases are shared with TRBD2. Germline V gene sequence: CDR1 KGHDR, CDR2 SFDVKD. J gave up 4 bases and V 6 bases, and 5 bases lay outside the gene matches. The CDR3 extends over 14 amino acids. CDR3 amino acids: CATSLSGLYNEQFF. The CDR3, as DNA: TGTGCCACCAGTCTTAGCGGGCTGTACAATGAGCAGTTCTTC.

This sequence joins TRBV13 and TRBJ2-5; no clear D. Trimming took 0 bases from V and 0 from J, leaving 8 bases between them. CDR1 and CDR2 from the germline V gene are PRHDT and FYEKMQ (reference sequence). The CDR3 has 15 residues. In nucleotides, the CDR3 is TGTGCCAGCAGCTTAGGGAGACTGCACCAAGAGACCCAGTACTTC. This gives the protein CASSLGRLHQETQYF.

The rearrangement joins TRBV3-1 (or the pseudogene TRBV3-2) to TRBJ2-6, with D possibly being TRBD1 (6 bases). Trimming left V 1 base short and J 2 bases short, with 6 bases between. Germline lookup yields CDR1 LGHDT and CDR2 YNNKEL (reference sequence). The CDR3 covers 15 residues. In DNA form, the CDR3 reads TGTGCCAGCAGCCAAGCAGGGGCTGGGGCCAACGTCCTGACTTTC. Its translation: CASSQAGAGANVLTF.

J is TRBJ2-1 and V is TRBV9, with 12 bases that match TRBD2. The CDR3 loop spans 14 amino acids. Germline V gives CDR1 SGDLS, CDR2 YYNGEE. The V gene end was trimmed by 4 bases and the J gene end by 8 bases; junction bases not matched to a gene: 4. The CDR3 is CASSLAGGLDEQFF. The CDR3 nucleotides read TGTGCCAGCAGCCTAGCGGGGGGGCTTGATGAGCAGTTCTTC.

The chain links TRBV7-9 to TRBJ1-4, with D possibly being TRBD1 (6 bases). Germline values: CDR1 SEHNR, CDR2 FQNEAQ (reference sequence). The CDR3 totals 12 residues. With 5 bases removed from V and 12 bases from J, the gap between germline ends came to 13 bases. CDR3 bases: TGTGCCAGCAGCGAGGGGGTCGGGGAACTGTTTTTT. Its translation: CASSEGVGELFF.

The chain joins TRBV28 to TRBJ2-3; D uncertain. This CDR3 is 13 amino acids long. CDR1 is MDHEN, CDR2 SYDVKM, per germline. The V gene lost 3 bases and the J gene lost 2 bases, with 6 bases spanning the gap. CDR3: CASSLGFTDTQYF. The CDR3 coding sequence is TGTGCCAGCAGTTTGGGCTTCACAGATACGCAGTATTTT.

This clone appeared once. CDR3 DNA: TGTGCCAGCAGCTTGCCCCCCGGGACAGGGGAAAAACTGTTTTTT. As protein: CASSLPPGTGEKLFF. This chain uses TRBV11-2 with TRBJ1-4; TRBD1 matches 9 bases. The CDR3 spans 15 residues. V trimming: 3 bases; J trimming: 8 bases; junction bases outside the gene matches: 7. CDR1 is SGHAT and CDR2 is FQNNGV in the germline V gene.

The CDR3 sequence: CASSLGQATNEKLFF. In DNA, the CDR3 is TGTGCCAGCAGTCTCGGACAGGCAACTAATGAAAAACTGTTTTTT. The chain couples TRBV27 to TRBJ1-4, with TRBD1 matching 7 bases. J gave up 0 bases and V 5 bases, and 3 bases lay outside the gene matches. The CDR3 length is 15 residues. The germline V gene has CDR1 MNHEY and CDR2 SMNVEV (reference sequence).

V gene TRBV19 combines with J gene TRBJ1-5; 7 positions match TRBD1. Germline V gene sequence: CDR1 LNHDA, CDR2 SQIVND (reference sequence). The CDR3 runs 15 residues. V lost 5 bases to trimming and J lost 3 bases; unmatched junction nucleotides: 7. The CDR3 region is CASSAQGGTNQPQHF. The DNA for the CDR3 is TGTGCCAGTAGTGCCCAGGGGGGCACCAATCAGCCCCAGCATTTT.

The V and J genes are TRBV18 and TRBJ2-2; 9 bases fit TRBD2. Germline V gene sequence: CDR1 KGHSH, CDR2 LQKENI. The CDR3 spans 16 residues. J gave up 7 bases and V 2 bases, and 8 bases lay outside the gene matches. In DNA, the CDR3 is TGTGCCAGCTCACCATTGCGGGGGGGCTCCGGCGGGGAGCTGTTTTTT. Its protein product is CASSPLRGGSGGELFF.

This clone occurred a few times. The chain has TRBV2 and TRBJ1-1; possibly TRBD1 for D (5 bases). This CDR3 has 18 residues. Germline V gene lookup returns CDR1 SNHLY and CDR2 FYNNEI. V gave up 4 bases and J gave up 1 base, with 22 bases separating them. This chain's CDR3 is CASSVYGQGWDANTEAFF. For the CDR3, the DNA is TGTGCCAGCAGTGTCTATGGGCAGGGTTGGGATGCGAACACTGAAGCTTTCTTT.

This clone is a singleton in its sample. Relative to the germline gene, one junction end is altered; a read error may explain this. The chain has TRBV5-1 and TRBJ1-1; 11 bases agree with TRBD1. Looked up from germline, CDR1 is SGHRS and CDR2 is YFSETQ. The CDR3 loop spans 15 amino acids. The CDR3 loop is CASTLAGDRGSEAFF. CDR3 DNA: TGCGCCAGCACCTTGGCCGGGGACAGGGGGTCTGAAGCTTTCTTT.

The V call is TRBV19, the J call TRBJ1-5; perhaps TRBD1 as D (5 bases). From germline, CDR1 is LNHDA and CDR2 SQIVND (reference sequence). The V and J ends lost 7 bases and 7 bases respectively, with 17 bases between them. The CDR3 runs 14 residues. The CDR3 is CASNPGRVGQPQHF. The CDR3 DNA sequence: TGTGCCAGTAATCCGGGCAGGGTTGGCCAGCCCCAGCATTTT.